This TCR beta chain was captured by sequencing in a study of memory CD8 T cells in hepatitis C reinfection. Noted time point: pre-reinfection, 55 to 20 weeks before reinfection detection. The sorted cells went straight to TCR sequencing with no prior in vitro expansion. The table came from immunoSEQ multiplex PCR; TCRdb's copy has only in-frame clones and leaves some out. The table records 50,000 or so clones, 85% to 90% of them present only once. This CDR3 spans 15 amino acids. Germline V gene sequence: CDR1 MNHNS, CDR2 SASEGT. The V and J ends lost 7 bases and 0 bases, in that order; junction bases with no gene match: 3.

This sequence originates from a man aged 18 to 29 with hepatitis C virus infection. The chain has TRBV6-1 and TRBJ2-5; 12 nucleotides match TRBD2. Sequenced sample: naive CD8+ T cells sorted from blood. This CDR3 reads CASTGLAGHQETQYF. The CDR3, as DNA: TGTGCCAGCACGGGACTAGCGGGCCACCAAGAGACCCAGTACTTC.